This TCR beta chain was sequenced during a study of Graves' ophthalmopathy and Graves' hyperthyroidism (dated by TCRdb to between 2018 and 2020). About the full investigation: Peripheral blood samples were taken at the time of initial diagnosis, before any treatment was given. To tell Graves' ophthalmopathy apart from Graves' hyperthyroidism, and to predict which patients would progress to ophthalmopathy, the study relied on TCR beta repertoire signatures. In total, approximately 130 blood samples were TCR-sequenced: around 42 ophthalmopathy, some 75 hyperthyroidism and 17 hyperthyroidism-to-ophthalmopathy patients. To explore V-J signatures distinguishing ophthalmopathy from hyperthyroidism, a discovery set of under 110 patients (around 44 ophthalmopathy, about 57 stable hyperthyroidism) was enrolled. An independent validation cohort was composed of some 18 hyperthyroidism patients and around 16 patients who later progressed from hyperthyroidism to ophthalmopathy. In roughly 6 hyperthyroidism patients, T-cell repertoires of thyroid tissue and blood were compared. After sampling, hyperthyroidism patients received methimazole starting at 30 mg daily, and ophthalmopathy patients received high-dose intravenous methylprednisolone. On the study overall, not on this receptor specifically: Ophthalmopathy was separated from stable hyperthyroidism by the 13-signature model with about 89% sensitivity and 81% to 84% specificity in cross-validation and with 80%/75% in the test set. In validation, the model predicted ophthalmopathy progression with 55% to 71% sensitivity and less than 80% specificity; fewer than 15 predicted patients were CT-confirmed with GO in a median of around 6.5 months. Sample size was not predetermined statistically, and investigators were not blinded to group allocation. Most expanded thyroid clonotypes with a frequency above 0.001 also appeared in blood, which suggests that blood repertoires may reflect the immune response in the thyroid.

CDR1 and CDR2, per the germline V gene, are SGHDT and YYEEEE. The CDR3 runs 18 residues from the cysteine to the phenylalanine. Only the CDR3 DNA stays, 54 bases, in frame from base 1. Compared with germline, V lacks 4 bases and J lacks 5 bases; bases without a gene match: 17. A word on this clonotype: Its recognized antigen is unknown. Within one base of it there is no much larger clone, and no base qualities were kept.

For repertoire sequencing, the TCR beta CDR3 regions were amplified from RNA transcripts. HTBI primers and the Qiagen OneStep RT-PCR kit were used in a first-round RT-PCR, which was followed by a second-round multiplex PCR, size selection and purification. Libraries were sequenced paired-end with 100 bp reads on an Illumina HiSeq2000. In the original analysis: SOAPnuke was used for read processing, and reads with adapters, uncalled bases, a mean Phred below 15, or no exact constant-primer or identifier match were discarded. COPE v1.2.5 was used to merge the high-quality paired reads. Each unique nucleotide sequence was defined as a clonotype, and clonotypes were aligned to IMGT TRB V, D and J references with MiTCR v1.1. The analysis was limited to V-J combinations with a frequency above 0.0001, which together covered 99.2% of repertoires. For each V-J combination, a TCR clonal expansion and chaos score was defined as F50 clonal expansion divided by the chaos observed in the TCRdist matrix. Features were reduced by Welch's t-statistics and random forest to around 13 V-J combinations, which fed a naive Bayes classifier. Thyroid-blood repertoire similarity was quantified with the Morisita-Horn index. TCRdb took the public reads, trimmed them with fastp at Q25, ran MiXCR for clone calling and kept in-frame beta chains. Rows are unified per CDR3 protein, each entry keeping the most common DNA and genes. Here the V and J calls rest on TCRdb's processing, not on the authors' analysis. The sample yields roughly 700,000 distinct CDR3 sequences; around 40% were counted once. The ten largest clonotypes hold about 40% of the sample.

Ophthalmopathy patients were characterized by moderately to severely active disease, a Clinical Activity Score of at least 3, a NOSPECS grade of at least 4, and a disease duration under 3 months. Patients were excluded if they had other autoimmune diseases, uncontrolled infections, pregnancy or lactation. Clinical symptoms, serum thyroxine, TRAb, thyroid ultrasound and orbital computed tomography were used for diagnosis. PBMCs were isolated from around 10 ml of fresh peripheral blood by Ficoll-Paque density gradient centrifugation. Total RNA was extracted using Trizol reagent, and RNA quality was checked on an Agilent 2100 Bioanalyzer.

The sequencing input was peripheral blood. The source of this sequence is an adult man with Graves' ophthalmopathy. The chain is assembled from TRBV5-6 and TRBJ1-1; TRBD1 agrees with 10 junctional bases. In nucleotide form, the sequence is TGTGCCAGCAGCCGTGTTCGACAGGGGGCTGCCCGAAGGACTGAAGCTTTCTTT. It specifies CASSRVRQGAARRTEAFF.